This entry concerns a single T cell receptor (beta chain). Its antigen is as yet unknown. The data are from a study of T cell repertoires in cytomegalovirus infection. Study at large: Well-studied HLA-B-restricted epitopes and recently identified HLA-C-restricted epitopes of CMV were both used in the study. Indications of both CMV infection and matching HLA type were provided by public TCR beta signatures. Study results and caveats: Accumulated public TCR beta family frequency recognized individuals carrying CMV together with the relevant HLA. HLA-C-restricted CMV-specific TCR beta clonotypes prevailed in the ex vivo response.

From the reads, TCRdb called clonotypes with MiXCR, one entry per CDR3 protein. Among approximately 100,000 distinct CDR3 sequences listed, about 40% were seen once. The CDR3 covers 16 residues. Losses at the gene ends were 4 bases for V and 13 bases for J; bases not matched to a gene: 14. The gene calls are TRBV12-3 or TRBV12-4 and TRBJ2-2; 11 bases are shared with TRBD2. Source: CD8+ T cells from cultured PBMCs, taken from culture after CMV antigen stimulation. The source of this sequence is a human donor in good health (CMV status not recorded). Some clones in this sample may be carry-over from other donors' samples. DNA for the CDR3: TGTGCCAGCAGTTGGGTAGCGGGGGGGCTAGATGATGGGCTGTTTTTT. Encoded protein: CASSWVAGGLDDGLFF.